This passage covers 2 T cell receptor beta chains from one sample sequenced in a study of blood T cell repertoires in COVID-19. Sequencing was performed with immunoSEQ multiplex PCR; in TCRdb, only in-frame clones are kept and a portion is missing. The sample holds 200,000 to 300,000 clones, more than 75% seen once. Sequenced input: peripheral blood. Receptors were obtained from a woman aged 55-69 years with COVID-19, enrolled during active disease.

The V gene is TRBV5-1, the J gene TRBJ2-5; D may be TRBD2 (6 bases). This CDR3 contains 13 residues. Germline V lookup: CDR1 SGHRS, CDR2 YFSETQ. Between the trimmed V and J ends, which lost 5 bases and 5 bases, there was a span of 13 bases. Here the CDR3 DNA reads TGCGCCAGCAGTAGGGGAGGCGGGGAGACCCAGTACTTC. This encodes CASSRGGGETQYF.

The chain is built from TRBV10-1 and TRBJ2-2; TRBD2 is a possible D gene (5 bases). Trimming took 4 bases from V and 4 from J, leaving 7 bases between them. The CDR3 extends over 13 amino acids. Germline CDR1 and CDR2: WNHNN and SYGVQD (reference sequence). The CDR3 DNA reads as TGCGCCAGCAGTGCGGACTTCACCGGGGAGCTGTTTTTT. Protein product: CASSADFTGELFF.